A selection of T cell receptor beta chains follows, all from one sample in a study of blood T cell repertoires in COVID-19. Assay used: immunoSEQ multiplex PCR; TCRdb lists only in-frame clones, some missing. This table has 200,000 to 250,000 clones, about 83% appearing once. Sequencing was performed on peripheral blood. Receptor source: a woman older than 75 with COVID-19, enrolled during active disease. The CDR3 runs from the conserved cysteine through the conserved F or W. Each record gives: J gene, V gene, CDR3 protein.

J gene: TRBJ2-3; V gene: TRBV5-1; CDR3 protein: CASSLATDTQYF
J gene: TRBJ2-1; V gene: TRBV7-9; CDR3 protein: CASSLTGTSGANEQFF
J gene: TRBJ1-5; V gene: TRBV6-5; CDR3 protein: CASSLGQGSNQPQHF
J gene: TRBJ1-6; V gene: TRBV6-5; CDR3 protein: CASSYARGGPLHF
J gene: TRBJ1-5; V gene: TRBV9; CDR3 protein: CASSPQGSSNQPQHF
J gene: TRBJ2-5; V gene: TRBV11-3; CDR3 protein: CASSLGSGGAQETQYF
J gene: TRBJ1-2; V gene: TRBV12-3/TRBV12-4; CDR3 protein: CASSSPGQGARF
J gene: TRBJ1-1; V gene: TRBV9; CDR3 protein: CASSVAGKNTEAFF
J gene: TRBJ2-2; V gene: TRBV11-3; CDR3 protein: CASSFYGTGLTGELFF
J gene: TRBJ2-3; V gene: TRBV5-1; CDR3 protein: CASSFGSADTDTQYF
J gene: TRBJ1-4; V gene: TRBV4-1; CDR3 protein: CASSQAGGGGEKLFF
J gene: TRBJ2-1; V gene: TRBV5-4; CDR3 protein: CASSGGAGTGLGSYNEQFF
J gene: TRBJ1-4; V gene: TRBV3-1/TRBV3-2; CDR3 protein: CASSQRTGEEKLFF
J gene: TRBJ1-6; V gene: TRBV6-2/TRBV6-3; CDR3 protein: CASSRLLNSPLHF
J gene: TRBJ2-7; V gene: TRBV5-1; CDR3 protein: CASSLDRASYEQYF
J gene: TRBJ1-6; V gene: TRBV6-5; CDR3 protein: CASRGRGNSPLHF
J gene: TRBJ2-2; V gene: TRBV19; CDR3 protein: CASTLDRGSGELFF
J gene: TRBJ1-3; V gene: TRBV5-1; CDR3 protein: CASSLAGVSSGNTIYF
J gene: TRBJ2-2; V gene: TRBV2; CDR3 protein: CASSEEFLAGFPNTGELFF
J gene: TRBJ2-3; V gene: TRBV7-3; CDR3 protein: CASSRFGGTVVTDTQYF
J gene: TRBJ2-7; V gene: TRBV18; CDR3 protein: CASSRTGGSYEQYF
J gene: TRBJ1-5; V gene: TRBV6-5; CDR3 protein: CASSPGWDNQPQHF
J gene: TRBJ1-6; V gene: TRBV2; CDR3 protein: CASSGGQGWDSPLHF
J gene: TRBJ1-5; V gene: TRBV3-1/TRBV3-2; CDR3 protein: CASSSGGGEDQPQHF
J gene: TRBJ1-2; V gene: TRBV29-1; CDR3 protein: CIVEVNYGYTF
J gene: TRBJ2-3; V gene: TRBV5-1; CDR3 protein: CASSLEPAGGNTQYF
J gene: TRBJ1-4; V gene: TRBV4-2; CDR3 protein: CASSPNSGTNEKLFF
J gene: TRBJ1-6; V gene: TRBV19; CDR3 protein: CASSLRQGGSPLHF
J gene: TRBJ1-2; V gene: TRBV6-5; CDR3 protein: CAHYWTGVDGYTF
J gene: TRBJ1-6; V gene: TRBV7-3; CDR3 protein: CASSSTGGKRGSPLHF
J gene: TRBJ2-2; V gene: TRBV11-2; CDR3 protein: CASSLRNTGELFF
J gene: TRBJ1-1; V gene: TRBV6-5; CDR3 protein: CASSRVWGTNTEAFF
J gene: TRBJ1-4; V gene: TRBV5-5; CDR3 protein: CASSREDRTGVVRSLEKLFF
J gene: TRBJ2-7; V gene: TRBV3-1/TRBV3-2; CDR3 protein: CASSPELGRRGVYEQYF